Presented here are 14 T cell receptor beta chains from one specimen sequenced in a study of post-analysis software for immune sequencing data. General study results and limits: Elevated frequency relative to controls characterized about 5 TRBV segments in patients, TRBV5-6, TRBV5-1 and TRBV20-1 among them.

The antigens for these receptors are not known. Prepared libraries of TCR beta cDNA carried unique molecular identifiers. TCRdb redid the calling of the PCR reads with MiXCR, one entry per CDR3 protein. The sample yields around 500,000 distinct CDR3 sequences, around a third seen once. Sequencing used blood. Receptors originate from a girl aged 2-17 years with multiple sclerosis.

The gene calls are TRBV7-2 and TRBJ2-1; D unclear. The CDR3 is 13 amino acids. Trimming took 5 bases from V and 4 from J, leaving 9 bases between them. Germline V CDR1 and CDR2: SGHTA, FQGNSA. CDR3 sequence (DNA): TGTGCCAGCAGCCCCCTAAGGTACAATGAGCAGTTCTTC. Protein: CASSPLRYNEQFF.

V and J are TRBV20-1 and TRBJ1-1, with a tentative D call TRBD1 (5 bases). V was cut by 5 bases and J by 1 base, with 11 bases left in between. Germline loops: CDR1 DFQATT, CDR2 SNEGSKA (reference sequence). This CDR3 is built from 13 residues. This CDR3 reads CSAPGSKNTEAFF. For the CDR3, the DNA is TGCAGTGCTCCAGGGTCGAAGAACACTGAAGCTTTCTTT.

About this clonotype: The junction departs from germline at one end; a sequencing error may be responsible. CDR3 sequence (DNA): TGTGCCAGCAATGAACTTACAGATACGCAGTATTTT. Residues: CASNELTDTQYF. The chain combines TRBV2 with TRBJ2-3; D call uncertain. The length of the CDR3 is 12 residues. CDR1 and CDR2 (germline): SNHLY, FYNNEI. Full variable domain (missing parts from reference TRBV2 and TRBJ2-3): EPEVTQTPSHQVTQMGQEVILRCVPISNHLYFYWYRQILGQKVEFLVSFYNNEISEKSEIFDDQFSVERPDGSNFTLKIRSTKLEDSAMYFCASNELTDTQYFGPGTRLTVL.

This clonotype has just one count. The V gene is TRBV20-1, the J gene TRBJ2-1; 12 bases map to TRBD2. CDR3 length: 14 amino acids. The V and J ends lost 1 base and 11 bases, in that order; junction bases with no gene match: 6. Germline V lookup: CDR1 DFQATT, CDR2 SNEGSKA (reference sequence). CDR3 in DNA: TGCAGTGCTAGAGGGGAACTAGCGGGGGGTAAGCAGTTCTTC. This translates into CSARGELAGGKQFF.

The genes are TRBV29-1 and TRBJ2-1; no clear D. Trimming took 7 bases from V and 0 from J, leaving 13 bases between them. The CDR3 runs to 14 residues. Germline V gene lookup returns CDR1 SQVTM and CDR2 ANQGSEA. CDR3 protein: CSGSGNTSYNEQFF. DNA of the CDR3: TGCAGCGGTTCTGGGAACACCTCCTACAATGAGCAGTTCTTC.

The chain uses TRBV6-6 and TRBJ2-7; tentatively, D is TRBD1 (6 bases). V lost 6 bases, J lost 6 bases, and 9 bases lay in between. There are 11 residues in the CDR3. Germline assignment: CDR1 MNHNY and CDR2 SVGAGI (reference sequence). DNA for the CDR3: TGTGCCAGCAGGCGGACAGCCGAGCAGTACTTC. Protein: CASRRTAEQYF.

The rearrangement links TRBV12-5 to TRBJ2-1, with 9 bases matching TRBD2. J lost 10 bases, V lost 7 bases, and 11 bases had no gene match. CDR3 size: 14 residues. Per germline, CDR1 LGHNT and CDR2 FRNRAP. The CDR3 protein is CASALAGAAREQFF. The CDR3 DNA sequence: TGTGCTAGTGCTTTAGCGGGGGCCGCTCGGGAGCAGTTCTTC. The full variable domain, in which reference TRBV12-5 and TRBJ2-1 provide the parts outside the CDR3, is DARVTQTPRHKVTEMGQEVTMRCQPILGHNTVFWYRQTMMQGLELLAYFRNRAPLDDSGMPKDRFSAEMPDATLATLKIQPSEPRDSAVYFCASALAGAAREQFFGPGTRLTVL.

A few counts support this clonotype. The rearrangement joins TRBV20-1 to TRBJ2-1, with D perhaps matching TRBD1 or TRBD2 (5 bases each). This CDR3 is 14 amino acids long. Looked up from germline, CDR1 is DFQATT and CDR2 is SNEGSKA (reference sequence). The V and J ends lost 5 bases and 7 bases respectively, with 18 bases between them. CDR3 coding DNA: TGCAGTGCTGCGGGTCTGTGGGGCCAAAATGAGCAGTTCTTC. Its translation: CSAAGLWGQNEQFF.

V and J are TRBV5-6 and TRBJ1-1, with D possibly being TRBD1 (5 bases). This CDR3 contains 17 residues. V was clipped by 4 bases and J by 1 base, with 20 bases between them. Germline V gene data show CDR1 as SGHDT and CDR2 as YYEEEE. CDR3 DNA sequence: TGTGCCAGCAGCGCTGGGACCGCTTACACCGGGAACACTGAAGCTTTCTTT. Amino acids: CASSAGTAYTGNTEAFF. The full variable domain, completed using reference TRBV5-6 and TRBJ1-1, is DAGVTQSPTHLIKTRGQQVTLRCSPKSGHDTVSWYQQALGQGPQFIFQYYEEEERQRGNFPDRFSGHQFPNYSSELNVNALLLGDSALYLCASSAGTAYTGNTEAFFGQGTRLTVV.

This clonotype was counted many times. The chain carries TRBV10-3 and TRBJ2-3; D is undetermined. Between the trimmed V and J ends, which lost 4 bases and 4 bases, there was a span of 9 bases. CDR3 length: 13 amino acids. CDR1 ENHRY and CDR2 SYGVKD come from the germline V gene. CDR3 residues: CAISGRQADTQYF. Here the CDR3 DNA reads TGTGCCATCAGTGGACGGCAGGCAGATACGCAGTATTTT.

This clonotype was observed at least ten times. The rearrangement links TRBV27 to TRBJ2-5; tentatively, D is TRBD2 (6 bases). Trimming shortened V by 6 bases and J by 2 bases, and 10 bases separated the two germline ends. The germline V gene encodes CDR1 MNHEY and CDR2 SMNVEV (reference sequence). The CDR3 is 13 amino acids. Here the CDR3 reads CASSQRGQETQYF. CDR3 in DNA: TGTGCCAGCAGCCAACGGGGGCAAGAGACCCAGTACTTC.

V is TRBV29-1 and J is TRBJ1-2, with 9 bases that match TRBD1. The CDR3 extends over 15 amino acids. V was clipped by 0 bases and J by 8 bases; unmatched bases: 10. Germline CDR1 SQVTM, CDR2 ANQGSEA. CDR3 sequence (DNA): TGCAGCGTTGAAGAAAGCACCACAGGGGGCAGGGGCTACACCTTC. This translates into CSVEESTTGGRGYTF.

The chain joins TRBV18 to TRBJ2-3, with D perhaps matching TRBD1 or TRBD2 (5 bases each). Per the germline V gene, CDR1 is KGHSH and CDR2 is LQKENI. This CDR3 spans 14 amino acids. V lost 0 bases, J lost 9 bases, and 13 bases lay in between. DNA for the CDR3: TGTGCCAGCTCACCACCCGGCAGGGAGAGGACGCAGTATTTT. Translated, it gives CASSPPGRERTQYF.

This clonotype showed up just a few times. This chain uses TRBV12-3 or TRBV12-4 with TRBJ2-1, with D uncertain. Trimming took off 8 bases at V and 4 bases at J, with 9 bases between the two ends. CDR3 size: 12 residues. The CDR3 DNA is TGTGCCAGCTCATTCCGGTACAATGAGCAGTTCTTC. Its translation: CASSFRYNEQFF.